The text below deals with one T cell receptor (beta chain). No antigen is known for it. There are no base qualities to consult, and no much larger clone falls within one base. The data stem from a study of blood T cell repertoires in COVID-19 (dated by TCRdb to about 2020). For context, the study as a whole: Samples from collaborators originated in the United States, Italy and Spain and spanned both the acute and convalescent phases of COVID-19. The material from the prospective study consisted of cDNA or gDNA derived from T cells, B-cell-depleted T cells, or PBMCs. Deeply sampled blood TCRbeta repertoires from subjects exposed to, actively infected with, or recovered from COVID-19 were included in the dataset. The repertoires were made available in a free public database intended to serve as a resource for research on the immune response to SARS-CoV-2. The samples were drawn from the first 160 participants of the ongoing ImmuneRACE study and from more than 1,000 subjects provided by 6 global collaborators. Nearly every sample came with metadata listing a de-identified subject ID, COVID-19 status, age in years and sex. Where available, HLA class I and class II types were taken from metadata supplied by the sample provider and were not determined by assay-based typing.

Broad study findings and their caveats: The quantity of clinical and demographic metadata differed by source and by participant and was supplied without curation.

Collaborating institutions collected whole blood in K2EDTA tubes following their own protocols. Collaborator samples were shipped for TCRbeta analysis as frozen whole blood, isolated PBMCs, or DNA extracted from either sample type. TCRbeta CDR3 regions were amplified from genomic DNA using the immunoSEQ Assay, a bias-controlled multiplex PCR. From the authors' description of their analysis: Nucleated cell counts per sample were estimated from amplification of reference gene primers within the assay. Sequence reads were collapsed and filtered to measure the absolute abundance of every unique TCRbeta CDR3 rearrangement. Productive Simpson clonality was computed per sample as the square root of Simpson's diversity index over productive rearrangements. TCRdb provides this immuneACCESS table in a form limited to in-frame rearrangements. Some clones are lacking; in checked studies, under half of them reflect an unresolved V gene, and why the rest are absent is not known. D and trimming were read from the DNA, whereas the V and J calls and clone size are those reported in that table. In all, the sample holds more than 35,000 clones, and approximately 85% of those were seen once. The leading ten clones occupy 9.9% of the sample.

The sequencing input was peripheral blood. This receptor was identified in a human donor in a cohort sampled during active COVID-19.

For the CDR3, the sequence is CASSIPLAGLSYGYTF. The DNA is TGTGCCAGCAGTATACCTCTGGCAGGACTCTCCTATGGCTACACCTTC. The chain uses TRBV28 and TRBJ1-2, with the D gene too uncertain to name. From the cysteine up to the phenylalanine, the CDR3 has a length of 16 residues. Just the 48-base CDR3 DNA is kept, in frame starting at base 1. The trim is 5 bases for V and 4 bases for J, with a gap of 20 bases between the germline ends. CDR1 and CDR2, per the germline V gene, are MDHEN and SYDVKM.